What follows are 18 T cell receptor beta chains derived from one specimen sequenced in a study of T cell changes during pregnancy in multiple sclerosis. Sequencing was performed with immunoSEQ multiplex PCR; in TCRdb, only in-frame clones are kept and a portion is missing. Among under 55,000 clones, about 90% were seen once, and the ten largest hold 10%. The sample in question was CD8+ T cells from peripheral blood mononuclear cells, obtained after pregnancy. The receptors come from a female donor with multiple sclerosis, enrolled in a pregnancy study.

V usage is TRBV27 and J usage is TRBJ2-3, with TRBD2 matching over 9 bases. This CDR3 contains 14 residues. The V segment lost 6 bases and the J segment 3 bases; nucleotides outside the gene matches: 4. Germline CDR1 and CDR2: MNHEY and SMNVEV (reference sequence). CDR3 sequence reads: CASSAGGPTDTQYF. In DNA, the CDR3 is TGTGCCAGCAGCGCGGGGGGGCCGACAGATACGCAGTATTTT.

The DNA for the CDR3 is TGTGCCAGCAGCCCCGAGGCCAGCTACGAGCAGTACTTC. Its translation is CASSPEASYEQYF. The rearrangement uses TRBV5-6 and TRBJ2-7, with D unclear. CDR3 length equals 13 residues. The germline V gene encodes CDR1 SGHDT and CDR2 YYEEEE. The V and J ends lost 4 bases and 3 bases respectively, with 11 bases between them.

The chain couples TRBV2 to TRBJ1-3, with 7 bases identical to TRBD1. The CDR3 sequence is 14 residues long. Germline CDR1 reads SNHLY; CDR2 reads FYNNEI. V lost 4 bases and J lost 2; bases outside the gene matches: 2. CDR3 nucleotide sequence: TGTGCCAGCAGTGGAACAGGGGCTGGAAACACCATATATTTT. Encoded protein: CASSGTGAGNTIYF.

The rearrangement uses TRBV5-6 and TRBJ1-2; 12 nucleotides agree with TRBD1. The CDR3 contains 15 residues. CDR1 is SGHDT, CDR2 YYEEEE, per germline. V was clipped by 4 bases and J by 3 bases; unmatched bases: 4. The CDR3 DNA follows: TGTGCCAGCAGCCTAGGGACAGGGGGCGACTATGGCTACACCTTC. Its protein is CASSLGTGGDYGYTF.

The V call is TRBV14, the J call TRBJ1-3; D not certain. Germline values: CDR1 SGHDN, CDR2 FVKESK. The CDR3 is 16 amino acids. Deletions cut 3 bases from V and 0 bases from J, with 12 bases between. Written as DNA, the CDR3 is TGTGCCAGCAGCCACGGATGGACTACCTCTGGAAACACCATATATTTT. It codes for CASSHGWTTSGNTIYF.

The chain joins TRBV2 to TRBJ1-5, with D unclear. The germline CDR1 and CDR2 sequences are SNHLY and FYNNEI. The CDR3 loop spans 13 amino acids. The germline V and J ends were trimmed by 8 bases and 5 bases, with 13 bases remaining between them. Here the CDR3 reads CASLGSGDQPQHF. CDR3 in DNA: TGTGCCAGCTTGGGGTCCGGGGATCAGCCCCAGCATTTT.

This chain connects TRBV2 to TRBJ1-1, with 8 nucleotides matching TRBD1. This CDR3 is 16 amino acids long. The V and J ends lost 5 bases and 1 base, in that order; junction bases with no gene match: 9. Germline lookup yields CDR1 SNHLY and CDR2 FYNNEI. This CDR3 is CASSPVTGGENTEAFF. The CDR3 nucleotides read TGTGCCAGCAGTCCCGTCACAGGGGGTGAGAACACTGAAGCTTTCTTT.

This chain connects TRBV7-6 to TRBJ2-2, with TRBD2 matching over 15 bases. This CDR3 is 21 amino acids long. The junction had 14 bases not matched to a gene; V was cut back by 4 bases and J by 2 bases. Germline CDR1 SGHVS, CDR2 FNYEAQ. CDR3 in DNA: TGTGCCAGCAGCTCGCTCCCCGGGACTAGCGGGGGGCCGATAAACACCGGGGAGCTGTTTTTT. As protein: CASSSLPGTSGGPINTGELFF.

V gene TRBV6-5 combines with J gene TRBJ2-5; TRBD1 agrees at 10 bases. CDR1 is MNHEY and CDR2 is SVGAGI in the germline V gene. J was trimmed by 5 bases and V by 0 bases; bases with no gene match: 6. CDR3 size: 16 residues. The CDR3 here is CASSYSPGQGTETQYF. The CDR3, as DNA: TGTGCCAGCAGTTACTCGCCGGGACAGGGGACGGAGACCCAGTACTTC.

The J gene is TRBJ1-5, the V gene TRBV5-1; 10 nucleotides match TRBD1. Germline assignment: CDR1 SGHRS and CDR2 YFSETQ. The length of the CDR3 is 17 residues. V shed 0 bases and J 9 bases; nucleotides not matched to a gene: 12. Here the CDR3 DNA reads TGCGCCAGCAGCTTGGGGCCTCCCGGACAGGGGGAACCGCCCCAGCATTTT. Translated: CASSLGPPGQGEPPQHF. The full variable domain, completed using reference TRBV5-1 and TRBJ1-5, is KAGVTQTPRYLIKTRGQQVTLSCSPISGHRSVSWYQQTPGQGLQFLFEYFSETQRNKGNFPGRFSGRQFSNSRSEMNVSTLELGDSALYLCASSLGPPGQGEPPQHFGDGTRLSIL.

In regard to this clone: The same CDR3 arises from other DNA sequences in this sample as well. The chain carries TRBV5-4 and TRBJ2-7, with TRBD1 matching over 7 bases. Germline CDR1 and CDR2: SGHNT and YYREEE (reference sequence). Germline trimming cut 4 bases from V and 5 bases from J; bases unmatched to any gene: 6. This CDR3 has 13 residues. The CDR3: CASSLTGLDEQYF. The DNA for the CDR3 is TGTGCCAGCAGCCTGACAGGGCTCGACGAGCAGTACTTC.

The V and J genes are TRBV4-2 and TRBJ1-4; a possible D gene is TRBD1 (6 bases). The CDR3 has 17 residues. V lost 2 bases and J 0 bases, leaving 13 bases between the germline ends. CDR1 and CDR2 (germline): LGHNA, YNFKEQ. The CDR3 loop reads CASSQQTGQSTNEKLFF. In DNA, the CDR3 is TGTGCCAGCAGCCAACAAACTGGACAGTCAACTAATGAAAAACTGTTTTTT.

The rearrangement uses TRBV7-8 and TRBJ1-2; D gene ambiguous. Trimming took 10 bases from V and 8 from J, leaving 17 bases between them. Germline V gene sequence: CDR1 SGHVS, CDR2 FQNEAQ. The CDR3 contains 12 residues. This CDR3 reads CATRGFVGGYTF. The CDR3 region has the DNA TGTGCCACCCGGGGTTTTGTGGGCGGCTACACCTTC.

The chain combines TRBV7-3 with TRBJ1-6, with TRBD1 matching over 8 bases. Germline V CDR1 and CDR2: SGHTA, FQGTGA. The CDR3 is made up of 15 amino acids. The V gene end was trimmed by 2 bases and the J gene end by 8 bases; junction bases not matched to a gene: 5. CDR3 nucleotides: TGTGCCAGCAGCTTAGTGACAGGGGTAGATTCACCCCTCCACTTT. It is translated as CASSLVTGVDSPLHF.

This clone has more than one count but fewer than ten. The chain uses TRBV6-1 and TRBJ2-7, with 9 bases aligning to TRBD1. Looked up from germline, CDR1 is MNHNS and CDR2 is SASEGT. The J segment lost 7 bases and the V segment lost 9 bases, leaving 10 bases of the junction unmatched. This CDR3 region has 13 residues. The DNA for the CDR3 is TGTGCCAGTCAGAACAGGGGGCACGAAGAGCAGTACTTC. Translating it yields CASQNRGHEEQYF.

The gene calls are TRBV10-3 and TRBJ1-1, with a possible D match to TRBD1 (5 bases). CDR1 and CDR2 from the germline V gene are ENHRY and SYGVKD. V was clipped by 5 bases and J by 1 base, with 14 bases between them. The CDR3 is 15 amino acids. CDR3 sequence reads: CAISQKTEPNTEAFF. The CDR3 coding sequence is TGTGCCATCAGTCAAAAGACAGAACCGAACACTGAAGCTTTCTTT.

This clone was seen a single time. The gene calls are TRBV14 and TRBJ2-7; D is unresolved. V was cut by 4 bases and J by 4 bases, with 8 bases left in between. Per germline, CDR1 SGHDN and CDR2 FVKESK. This CDR3 has 12 amino acids. The CDR3 here is CASSPDLYEQYF. The CDR3 DNA reads as TGTGCCAGCAGCCCTGACTTATACGAGCAGTACTTC.

The rearrangement joins TRBV10-3 to TRBJ1-1; 8 nucleotides line up with TRBD1. Trimming cost V 7 bases and J 12 bases; bases outside gene matches: 10. This CDR3 is 12 amino acids long. Germline-derived CDR1 and CDR2 are ENHRY and SYGVKD. The CDR3 DNA reads TGTGCCATCAATTCCGGGACAGGCCTCTCTTTCTTT. This sequence encodes CAINSGTGLSFF.